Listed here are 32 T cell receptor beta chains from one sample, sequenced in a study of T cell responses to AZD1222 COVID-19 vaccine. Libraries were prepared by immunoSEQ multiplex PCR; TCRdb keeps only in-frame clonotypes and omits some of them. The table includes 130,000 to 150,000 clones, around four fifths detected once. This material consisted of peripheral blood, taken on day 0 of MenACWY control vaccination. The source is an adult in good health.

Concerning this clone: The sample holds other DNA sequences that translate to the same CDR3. The CDR3 DNA is TGTGCCAGCAGTTTGGTTTATCAGCCCCAGCATTTT. This codes for CASSLVYQPQHF. This chain links TRBV28 with TRBJ1-5; no definite D call. This CDR3 comprises 12 residues. CDR1 is MDHEN and CDR2 is SYDVKM in the germline V gene. V shed 3 bases and J shed 5 bases, with 5 bases lying between them.

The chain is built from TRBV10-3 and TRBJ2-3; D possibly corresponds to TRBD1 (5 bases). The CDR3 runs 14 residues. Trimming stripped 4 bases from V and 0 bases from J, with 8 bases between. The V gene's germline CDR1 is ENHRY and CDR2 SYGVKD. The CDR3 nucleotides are TGTGCCATCAGTGTATCAGGGAGCACAGATACGCAGTATTTT. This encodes CAISVSGSTDTQYF.

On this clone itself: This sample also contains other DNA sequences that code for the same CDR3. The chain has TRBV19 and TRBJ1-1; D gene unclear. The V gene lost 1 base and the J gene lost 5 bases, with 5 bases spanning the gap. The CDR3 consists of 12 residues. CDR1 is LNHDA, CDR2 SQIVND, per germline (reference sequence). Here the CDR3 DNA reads TGTGCCAGTAGTATAGGGGCAACTGAAGCTTTCTTT. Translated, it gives CASSIGATEAFF.

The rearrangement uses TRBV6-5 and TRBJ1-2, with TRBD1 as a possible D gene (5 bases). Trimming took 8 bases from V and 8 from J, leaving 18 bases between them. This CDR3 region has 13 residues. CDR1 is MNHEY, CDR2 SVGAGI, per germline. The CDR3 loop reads CASARGEGWGYTF. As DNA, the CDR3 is TGTGCCAGCGCCCGGGGGGAGGGTTGGGGCTACACCTTC.

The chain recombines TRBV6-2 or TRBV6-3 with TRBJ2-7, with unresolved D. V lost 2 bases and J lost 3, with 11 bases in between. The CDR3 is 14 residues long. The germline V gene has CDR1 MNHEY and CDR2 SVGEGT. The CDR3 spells CASSYGQDNYEQYV. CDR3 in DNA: TGTGCCAGCAGTTACGGGCAGGATAACTACGAGCAGTACGTC.

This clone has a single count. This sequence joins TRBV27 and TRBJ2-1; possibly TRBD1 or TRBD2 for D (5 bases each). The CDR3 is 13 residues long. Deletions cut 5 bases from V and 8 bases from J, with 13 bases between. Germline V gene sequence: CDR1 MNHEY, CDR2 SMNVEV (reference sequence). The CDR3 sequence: CASSPSGGYEQFF. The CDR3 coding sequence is TGTGCCAGCAGTCCGAGTGGGGGATATGAGCAGTTCTTC.

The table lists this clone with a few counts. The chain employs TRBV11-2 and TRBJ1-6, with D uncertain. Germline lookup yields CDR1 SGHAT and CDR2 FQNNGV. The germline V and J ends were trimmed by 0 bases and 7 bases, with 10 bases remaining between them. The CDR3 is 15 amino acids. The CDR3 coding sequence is TGTGCCAGCAGCTTAGATCCGGGTTGGAATTCACCCCTCCACTTT. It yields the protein CASSLDPGWNSPLHF.

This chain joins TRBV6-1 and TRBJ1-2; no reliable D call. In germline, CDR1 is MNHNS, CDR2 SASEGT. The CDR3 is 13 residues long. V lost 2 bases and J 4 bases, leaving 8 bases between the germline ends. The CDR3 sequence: CASSEKGTYGYTF. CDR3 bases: TGTGCCAGCAGTGAAAAGGGAACCTATGGCTACACCTTC.

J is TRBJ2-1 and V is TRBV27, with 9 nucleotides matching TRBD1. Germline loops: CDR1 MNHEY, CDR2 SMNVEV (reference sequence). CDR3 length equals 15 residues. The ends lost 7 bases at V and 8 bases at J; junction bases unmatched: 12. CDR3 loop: CASNIFGTGSDEQFF. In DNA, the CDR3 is TGTGCCAGCAATATCTTTGGGACAGGGAGCGATGAGCAGTTCTTC.

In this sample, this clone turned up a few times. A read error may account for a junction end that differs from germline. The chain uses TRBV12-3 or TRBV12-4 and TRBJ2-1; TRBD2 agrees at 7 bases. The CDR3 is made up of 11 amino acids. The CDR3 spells CASLGEGLWLF. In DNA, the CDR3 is TGTGCCAGCCTCGGAGAGGGACTATGGCTCTTC.

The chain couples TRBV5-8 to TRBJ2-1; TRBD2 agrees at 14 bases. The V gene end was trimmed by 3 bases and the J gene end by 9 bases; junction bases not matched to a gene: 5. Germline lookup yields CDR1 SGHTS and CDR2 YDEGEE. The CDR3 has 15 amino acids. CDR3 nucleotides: TGTGCCAGCAGCTGGGGACTAGCGGGGGAGGTTGAGCAGTTCTTC. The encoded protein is CASSWGLAGEVEQFF.

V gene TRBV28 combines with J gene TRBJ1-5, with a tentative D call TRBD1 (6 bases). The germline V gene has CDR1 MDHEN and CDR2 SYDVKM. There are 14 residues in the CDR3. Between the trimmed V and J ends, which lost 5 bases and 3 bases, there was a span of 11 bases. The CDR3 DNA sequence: TGTGCCAGCAGTGCTGACAGGCTCAATCAGCCCCAGCATTTT. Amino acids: CASSADRLNQPQHF.

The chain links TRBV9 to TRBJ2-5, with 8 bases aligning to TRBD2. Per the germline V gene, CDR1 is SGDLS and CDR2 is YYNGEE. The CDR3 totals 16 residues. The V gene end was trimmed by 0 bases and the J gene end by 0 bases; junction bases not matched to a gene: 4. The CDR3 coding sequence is TGTGCCAGCAGCGTAGGGCGGGGGGTTTACCAAGAGACCCAGTACTTC. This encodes CASSVGRGVYQETQYF. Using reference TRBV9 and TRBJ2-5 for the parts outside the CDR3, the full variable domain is DSGVTQTPKHLITATGQRVTLRCSPRSGDLSVYWYQQSLDQGLQFLIQYYNGEERAKGNILERFSAQQFPDLHSELNLSSLELGDSALYFCASSVGRGVYQETQYFGPGTRLLVL.

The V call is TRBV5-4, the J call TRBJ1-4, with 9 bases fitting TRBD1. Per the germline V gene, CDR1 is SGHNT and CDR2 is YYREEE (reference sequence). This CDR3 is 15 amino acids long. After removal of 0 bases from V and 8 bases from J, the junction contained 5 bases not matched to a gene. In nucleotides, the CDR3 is TGTGCCAGCAGCTTGGTGGGACAGGGATTAGAAAAACTGTTTTTT. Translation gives CASSLVGQGLEKLFF.

CDR3 nucleotide sequence: TGTGCCAGCAGTGGGGACAGGCGGAACACTGAAGCTTTCTTT. It yields the protein CASSGDRRNTEAFF. This chain joins TRBV2 and TRBJ1-1; 8 bases fit TRBD1. The V gene's germline CDR1 is SNHLY and CDR2 FYNNEI. The trim removed 4 bases at V and 1 base at J, leaving 2 bases unmatched. The CDR3 covers 14 residues.

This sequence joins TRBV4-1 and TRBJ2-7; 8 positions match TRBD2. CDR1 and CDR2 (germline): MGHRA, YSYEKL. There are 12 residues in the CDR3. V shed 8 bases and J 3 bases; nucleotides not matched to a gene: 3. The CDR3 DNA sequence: TGCGCCAGCCGGGGGGGGGACTACGAGCAGTACGTC. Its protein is CASRGGDYEQYV.

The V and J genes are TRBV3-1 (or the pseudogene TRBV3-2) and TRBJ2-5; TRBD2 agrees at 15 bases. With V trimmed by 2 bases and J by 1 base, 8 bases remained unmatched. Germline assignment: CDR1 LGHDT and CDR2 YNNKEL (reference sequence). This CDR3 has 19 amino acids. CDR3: CASSQRVGTSGGPQETQYF. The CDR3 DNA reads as TGTGCCAGCAGCCAAAGGGTAGGGACTAGCGGGGGGCCCCAAGAGACCCAGTACTTC.

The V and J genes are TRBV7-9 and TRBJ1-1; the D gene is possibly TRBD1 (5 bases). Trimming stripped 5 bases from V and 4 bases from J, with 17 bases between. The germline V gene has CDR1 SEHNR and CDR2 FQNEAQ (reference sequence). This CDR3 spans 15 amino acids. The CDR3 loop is CASSPKVRESTEAFF. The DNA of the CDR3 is TGTGCCAGCAGCCCCAAAGTCAGGGAGAGCACTGAAGCTTTCTTT.

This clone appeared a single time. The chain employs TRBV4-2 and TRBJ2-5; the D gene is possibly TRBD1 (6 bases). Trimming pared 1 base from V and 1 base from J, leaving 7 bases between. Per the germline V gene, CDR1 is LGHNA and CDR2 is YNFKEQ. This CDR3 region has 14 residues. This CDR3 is CASSQGTVQETQYF. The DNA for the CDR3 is TGTGCCAGCAGCCAAGGGACAGTCCAAGAGACCCAGTACTTC.

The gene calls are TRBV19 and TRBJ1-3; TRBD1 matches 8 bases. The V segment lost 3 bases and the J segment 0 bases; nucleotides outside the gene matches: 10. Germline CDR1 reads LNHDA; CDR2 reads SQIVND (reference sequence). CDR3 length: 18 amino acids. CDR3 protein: CASSIWTGSTYSGNTIYF. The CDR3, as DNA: TGTGCCAGTAGTATTTGGACAGGGTCGACCTACTCTGGAAACACCATATATTTT.

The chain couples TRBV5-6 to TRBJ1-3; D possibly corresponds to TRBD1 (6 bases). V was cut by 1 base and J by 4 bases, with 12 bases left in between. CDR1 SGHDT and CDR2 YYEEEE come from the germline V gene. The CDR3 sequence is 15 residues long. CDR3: CASSLSFGGGNTIYF. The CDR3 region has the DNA TGTGCCAGCAGCTTGAGTTTCGGGGGCGGAAACACCATATATTTT.

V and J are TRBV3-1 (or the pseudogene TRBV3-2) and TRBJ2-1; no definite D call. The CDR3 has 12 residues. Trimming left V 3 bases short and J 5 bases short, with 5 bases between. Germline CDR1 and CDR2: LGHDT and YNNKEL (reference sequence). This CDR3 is CASSHQDNEQFF. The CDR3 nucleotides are TGTGCCAGCAGCCACCAGGACAATGAGCAGTTCTTC.

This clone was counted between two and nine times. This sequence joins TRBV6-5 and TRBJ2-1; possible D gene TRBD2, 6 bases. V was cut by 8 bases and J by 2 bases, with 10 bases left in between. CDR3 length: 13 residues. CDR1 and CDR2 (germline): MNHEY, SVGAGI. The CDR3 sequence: CASYGGTYNEQFF. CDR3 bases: TGTGCCAGCTACGGGGGAACCTACAATGAGCAGTTCTTC.

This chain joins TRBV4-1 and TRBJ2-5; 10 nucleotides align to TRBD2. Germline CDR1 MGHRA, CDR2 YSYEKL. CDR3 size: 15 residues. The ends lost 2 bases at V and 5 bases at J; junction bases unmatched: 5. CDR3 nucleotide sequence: TGCGCCAGCAGCCAATTAGCGGGGGGCGCGGAGACCCAGTACTTC. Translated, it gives CASSQLAGGAETQYF.

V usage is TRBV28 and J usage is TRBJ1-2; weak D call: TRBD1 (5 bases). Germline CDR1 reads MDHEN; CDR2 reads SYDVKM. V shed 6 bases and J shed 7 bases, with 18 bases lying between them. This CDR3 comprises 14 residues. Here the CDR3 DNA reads TGTGCCAGCAGCCCCGGGGGGGGAAGGGGTGGCTACACCTTC. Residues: CASSPGGGRGGYTF.

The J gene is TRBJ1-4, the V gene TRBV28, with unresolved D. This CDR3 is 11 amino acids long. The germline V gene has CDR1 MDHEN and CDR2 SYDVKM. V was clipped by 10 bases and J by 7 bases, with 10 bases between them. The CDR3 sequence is CATWDREKLFF. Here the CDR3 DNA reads TGTGCCACCTGGGATCGTGAAAAACTGTTTTTT.

The CDR3 DNA reads TGTGCCAGCAGCTTAATCGGCCAGGTATGGTACGAGCAGTACTTC. This encodes CASSLIGQVWYEQYF. The gene calls are TRBV11-2 and TRBJ2-7; D gene uncertain. The CDR3 contains 15 residues. The germline CDR1 and CDR2 sequences are SGHAT and FQNNGV. With 2 bases removed from V and 4 bases from J, the gap between germline ends came to 15 bases.

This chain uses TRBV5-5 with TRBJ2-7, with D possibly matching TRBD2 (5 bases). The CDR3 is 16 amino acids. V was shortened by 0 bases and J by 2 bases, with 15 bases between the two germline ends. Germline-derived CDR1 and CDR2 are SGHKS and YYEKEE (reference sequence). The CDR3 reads CASSLGPGKGTYEQYF. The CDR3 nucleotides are TGTGCCAGCAGCTTGGGCCCCGGGAAGGGCACCTACGAGCAGTACTTC.

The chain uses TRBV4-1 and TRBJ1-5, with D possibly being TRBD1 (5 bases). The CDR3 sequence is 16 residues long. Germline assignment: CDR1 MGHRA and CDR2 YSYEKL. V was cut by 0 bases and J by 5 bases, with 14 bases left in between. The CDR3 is CASSQDVSGRDQPQHF. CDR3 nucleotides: TGCGCCAGCAGCCAAGATGTGTCAGGGAGGGATCAGCCCCAGCATTTT.

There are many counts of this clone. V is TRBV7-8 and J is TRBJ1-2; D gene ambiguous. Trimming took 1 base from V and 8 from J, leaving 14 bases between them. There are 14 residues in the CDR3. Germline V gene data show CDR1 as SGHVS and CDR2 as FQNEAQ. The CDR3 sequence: CASSLGSGVIGYTF. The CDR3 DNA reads TGTGCCAGCAGCTTAGGGTCTGGAGTGATAGGCTACACCTTC.

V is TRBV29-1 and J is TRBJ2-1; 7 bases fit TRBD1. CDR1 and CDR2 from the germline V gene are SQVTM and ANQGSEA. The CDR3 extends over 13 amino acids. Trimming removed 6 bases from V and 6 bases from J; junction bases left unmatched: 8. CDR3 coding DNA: TGCAGCGTCCGGGACAGTACTTTCAATGAGCAGTTCTTC. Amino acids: CSVRDSTFNEQFF.

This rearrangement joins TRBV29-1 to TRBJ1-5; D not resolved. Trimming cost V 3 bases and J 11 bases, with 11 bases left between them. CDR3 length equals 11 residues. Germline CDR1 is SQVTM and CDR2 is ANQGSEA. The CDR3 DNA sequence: TGCAGCGTTGAGGTCGGAGGGACCCAGCATTTT. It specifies CSVEVGGTQHF.